This T cell receptor (beta chain) was obtained from a study of T cell changes during pregnancy in multiple sclerosis. Produced via immunoSEQ multiplex PCR; TCRdb's table is partial and in-frame only. The table records around 110,000 clones, more than 85% of them present only once. V dropped 3 bases and J dropped 6 bases, with 12 bases sitting between them. This CDR3 comprises 14 residues. Germline CDR1 is SGHRS and CDR2 is YFSETQ. The source is a female donor with multiple sclerosis, enrolled in a pregnancy study. Sequenced here: peripheral blood, sampled in the third trimester of pregnancy. V usage is TRBV5-1 and J usage is TRBJ1-4; D is undetermined. In DNA form, the CDR3 reads TGCGCCAGCAGCTCTACAAGGAGGGATGAAAAACTGTTTTTT. Encoded protein: CASSSTRRDEKLFF.